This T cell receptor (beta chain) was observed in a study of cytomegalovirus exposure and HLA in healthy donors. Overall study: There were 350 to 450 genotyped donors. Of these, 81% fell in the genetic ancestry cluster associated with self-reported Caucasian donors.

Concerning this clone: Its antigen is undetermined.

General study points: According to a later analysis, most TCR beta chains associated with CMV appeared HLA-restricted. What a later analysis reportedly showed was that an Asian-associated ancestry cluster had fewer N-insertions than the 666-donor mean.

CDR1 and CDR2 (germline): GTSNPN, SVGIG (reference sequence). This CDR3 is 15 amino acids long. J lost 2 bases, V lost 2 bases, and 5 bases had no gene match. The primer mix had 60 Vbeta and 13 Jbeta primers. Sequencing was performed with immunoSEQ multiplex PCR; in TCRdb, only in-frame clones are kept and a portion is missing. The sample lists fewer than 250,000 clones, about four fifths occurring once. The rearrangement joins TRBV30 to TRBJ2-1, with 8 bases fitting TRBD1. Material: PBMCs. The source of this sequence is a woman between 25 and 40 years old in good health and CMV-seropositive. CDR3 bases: TGTGCCTGGAGTACGACAGGGGTTACCTACAATGAGCAGTTCTTC. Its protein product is CAWSTTGVTYNEQFF.